The 27 T cell receptor beta chains below all came from one sample that was sequenced in a study of T cell changes during pregnancy in multiple sclerosis. Assay: immunoSEQ multiplex PCR; the TCRdb copy retains only in-frame clones and omits some. This table has about 48,000 clones, around 94% appearing once. The sequenced sample was CD4+ T cells from peripheral blood mononuclear cells, obtained in the second trimester of pregnancy. The source of these receptors is a female donor in good health, enrolled as a control in a pregnancy study.

The chain carries TRBV5-6 and TRBJ1-3; D is unclear. Germline loops: CDR1 SGHDT, CDR2 YYEEEE. The length of the CDR3 is 16 residues. The V end was cut by 7 bases, the J end by 0 bases, with 17 bases between. The CDR3 DNA sequence: TGTGCCAGCCAGCGTCTTGAAGGCCGCTCTGGAAACACCATATATTTT. Translation gives CASQRLEGRSGNTIYF.

This clone was found once. The chain couples TRBV5-1 to TRBJ2-7, with 7 nucleotides matching TRBD2. CDR3 size: 15 residues. The V gene's germline CDR1 is SGHRS and CDR2 YFSETQ. The ends lost 6 bases at V and 0 bases at J; junction bases unmatched: 9. The CDR3 protein is CASTVIAGSSYEQYF. The CDR3 DNA reads as TGCGCCAGCACCGTCATAGCGGGCAGCTCCTACGAGCAGTACTTC.

This chain links TRBV7-2 with TRBJ2-3; TRBD2 matches at 11 bases. The CDR3 runs to 15 residues. The germline gives CDR1 SGHTA, CDR2 FQGNSA. Unmatched junction bases numbered 7, after V lost 6 bases and J lost 5 bases. The CDR3 bases are TGTGCCAGCAGTATTAGCGGGGGGGCCGGAGATACGCAGTATTTT. It encodes CASSISGGAGDTQYF.

CDR3 in amino acids: CASTQQQYHEQYF. CDR3 coding DNA: TGTGCCAGCACCCAACAGCAGTACCACGAGCAGTACTTC. This chain uses TRBV6-5 with TRBJ2-7; no definite D call. V was pared by 7 bases and J by 5 bases, with 15 bases between. This CDR3 has 13 residues. The germline V gene has CDR1 MNHEY and CDR2 SVGAGI.

This chain joins TRBV19 and TRBJ1-2; TRBD1 aligns across 8 bases. V was clipped by 5 bases and J by 6 bases; unmatched bases: 11. This CDR3 is 15 amino acids long. Germline assignment: CDR1 LNHDA and CDR2 SQIVND (reference sequence). CDR3 bases: TGTGCCAGTAGTTTCCTTCCGGGACAGGACAATGGCTACACCTTC. Encoded protein: CASSFLPGQDNGYTF. The variable domain in full, completed from reference TRBV19 and TRBJ1-2, reads DGGITQSPKYLFRKEGQNVTLSCEQNLNHDAMYWYRQDPGQGLRLIYYSQIVNDFQKGDIAEGYSVSREKKESFPLTVTSAQKNPTAFYLCASSFLPGQDNGYTFGSGTRLTVV.

The chain is built from TRBV6-6 and TRBJ2-7; 9 bases fit TRBD1. The V segment lost 5 bases and the J segment 6 bases; nucleotides outside the gene matches: 5. Germline assignment: CDR1 MNHNY and CDR2 SVGAGI (reference sequence). The CDR3 extends over 13 amino acids. CDR3 sequence reads: CASSPTGGCEQYF. The DNA for the CDR3 is TGTGCCAGCAGTCCGACAGGGGGATGCGAGCAGTACTTC.

The gene calls are TRBV6-5 and TRBJ2-3; D gene unclear. V was cut by 4 bases and J by 6 bases, with 11 bases left in between. The CDR3 runs 13 residues. Germline V gene data show CDR1 as MNHEY and CDR2 as SVGAGI. The CDR3: CASSFYQADTQYF. The CDR3 region has the DNA TGTGCCAGCAGTTTTTATCAGGCGGATACGCAGTATTTT.

This clone was counted a single time. The chain uses TRBV11-3 and TRBJ2-7, with a possible D match to TRBD1 (6 bases). The germline V gene encodes CDR1 SGHNT and CDR2 YENEEA. V was clipped by 10 bases and J by 2 bases, with 12 bases between them. The CDR3 runs 12 residues. The CDR3 sequence is CATRRGTYEQYF. The CDR3, as DNA: TGTGCCACTAGAAGGGGGACCTACGAGCAGTACTTC.

Details on this clone: One junction end does not reproduce the germline sequence, and a read error may be involved. This chain uses TRBV7-7 with TRBJ2-5; 11 bases are shared with TRBD1. Germline CDR1 is SSHAT and CDR2 is FNYEAQ (reference sequence). The CDR3 has 15 amino acids. CDR3 nucleotides: TGTGCTAGCAGCCCGGACAGGGGGCGTACAGAGACCCAGTACTTC. The encoded protein is CASSPDRGRTETQYF.

The chain uses TRBV7-2 and TRBJ1-4, with D perhaps matching TRBD1 (6 bases). Per germline, CDR1 SGHTA and CDR2 FQGNSA. Trimming removed 4 bases from V and 8 bases from J, with 14 bases in between. This CDR3 comprises 14 residues. The CDR3 coding sequence is TGTGCCAGCAGCTCGGGACCAGGGGAGGAAAAACTGTTTTTT. Its protein product is CASSSGPGEEKLFF.

The rearrangement joins TRBV7-6 to TRBJ2-5, with 10 bases matching TRBD2. Germline loops: CDR1 SGHVS, CDR2 FNYEAQ. This CDR3 has 16 amino acids. J lost 5 bases, V lost 5 bases, and 11 bases had no gene match. DNA of the CDR3: TGTGCCAGCAGCCGTACAACTAGCGGGGCCCGTGAGACCCAGTACTTC. It is translated as CASSRTTSGARETQYF.

This clone was observed a single time. CDR3: CASSLWGGADQPQHF. The CDR3 bases are TGTGCCAGCAGCTTATGGGGAGGGGCGGATCAGCCCCAGCATTTT. V usage is TRBV7-9 and J usage is TRBJ1-5, with a tentative D call TRBD1 (5 bases). Germline CDR1 is SEHNR and CDR2 is FQNEAQ (reference sequence). The CDR3 length is 15 residues. Trimming pared 2 bases from V and 5 bases from J, leaving 13 bases between.

The rearrangement links TRBV27 to TRBJ1-5, with 10 nucleotides matching TRBD1. Germline CDR1 reads MNHEY; CDR2 reads SMNVEV (reference sequence). There are 15 residues in the CDR3. Trimming cost V 5 bases and J 7 bases; bases outside gene matches: 8. CDR3 protein: CASSPRDRGRQPQHF. In DNA form, the CDR3 reads TGTGCCAGCAGTCCCCGGGACAGGGGAAGACAGCCCCAGCATTTT.

The chain combines TRBV11-1 with TRBJ2-3; D uncertain. CDR1 is SGHAT and CDR2 is FQDESV in the germline V gene (reference sequence). V shed 2 bases and J shed 6 bases, with 6 bases lying between them. The CDR3 sequence is 12 residues long. Here the CDR3 DNA reads TGTGCCAGCAGCTTACGGGTGGATACGCAGTATTTT. Protein sequence: CASSLRVDTQYF. The complete variable domain, with remaining parts taken from reference TRBV11-1 and TRBJ2-3, reads EAEVAQSPRYKITEKSQAVAFWCDPISGHATLYWYRQILGQGPELLVQFQDESVVDDSQLPKDRFSAERLKGVDSTLKIQPAELGDSAMYLCASSLRVDTQYFGPGTRLTVL.

The CDR3 coding sequence is TGTGCCAGCAGCCTAGCAGGGGCGAACGAGCAGTACTTC. The encoded protein is CASSLAGANEQYF. The V and J genes are TRBV9 and TRBJ2-7, with D possibly matching TRBD1 (6 bases). Trimming removed 4 bases from V and 5 bases from J, with 13 bases in between. CDR1 and CDR2 from the germline V gene are SGDLS and YYNGEE. This CDR3 spans 13 amino acids.

This clone appeared once. CDR3 protein: CASSQEVTQPQHF. CDR3 bases: TGTGCCAGCTCACAGGAGGTTACCCAGCCCCAGCATTTT. The V call is TRBV18, the J call TRBJ1-5; D not certain. There are 13 residues in the CDR3. CDR1 is KGHSH, CDR2 LQKENI, per germline. V was trimmed by 4 bases and J by 7 bases, leaving 11 bases between them. The full variable domain, in which reference TRBV18 and TRBJ1-5 provide the parts outside the CDR3, is NAGVMQNPRHLVRRRGQEARLRCSPMKGHSHVYWYRQLPEEGLKFMVYLQKENIIDESGMPKERFSAEFPKEGPSILRIQQVVRGDSAAYFCASSQEVTQPQHFGDGTRLSIL.

The chain recombines TRBV5-8 with TRBJ1-2, with a tentative D call TRBD1 (5 bases). The CDR3 loop spans 12 amino acids. Deletions cut 4 bases from V and 4 bases from J, with 8 bases between. From germline, CDR1 is SGHTS and CDR2 YDEGEE. CDR3 sequence reads: CASSRQSYGYTF. Here the CDR3 DNA reads TGTGCCAGCAGCCGACAGTCCTATGGCTACACCTTC.

The chain is built from TRBV20-1 and TRBJ1-2; possible D gene TRBD1, 5 bases. CDR3 length equals 11 residues. Germline loops: CDR1 DFQATT, CDR2 SNEGSKA (reference sequence). The CDR3 here is CTLGQISGYTF. CDR3 DNA sequence: TGCACCCTGGGGCAGATTAGTGGCTACACCTTC.

V and J are TRBV28 and TRBJ1-6, with 8 bases matching TRBD1. The CDR3 is 13 residues long. Germline V gives CDR1 MDHEN, CDR2 SYDVKM. V gave up 10 bases and J gave up 9 bases; unmatched junction bases: 8. This CDR3 reads CANGQGAGSPLHF. The CDR3 nucleotides are TGTGCCAATGGACAGGGCGCGGGTTCACCCCTCCACTTT.

The chain joins TRBV5-1 to TRBJ2-7, with a possible D match to TRBD2 (7 bases). Per the germline V gene, CDR1 is SGHRS and CDR2 is YFSETQ. Trimming took off 4 bases at V and 2 bases at J, with 16 bases between the two ends. The CDR3 extends over 15 amino acids. The CDR3 here is CASSQMGRGTYEQYF. In DNA form, the CDR3 reads TGCGCCAGCAGCCAGATGGGGAGGGGGACCTACGAGCAGTACTTC.

The gene calls are TRBV7-9 and TRBJ1-4; D call uncertain. CDR1 and CDR2 from the germline V gene are SEHNR and FQNEAQ (reference sequence). V lost 4 bases to trimming and J lost 7 bases, with 10 bases between them. CDR3 size: 13 residues. The CDR3 nucleotides are TGTGCCAGCAGCTCCCCGGCGGGTGAAAAACTGTTTTTT. Protein sequence: CASSSPAGEKLFF. The variable domain in full, completed from reference TRBV7-9 and TRBJ1-4, reads DTGVSQNPRHKITKRGQNVTFRCDPISEHNRLYWYRQTLGQGPEFLTYFQNEAQLEKSRLLSDRFSAERPKGSFSTLEIQRTEQGDSAMYLCASSSPAGEKLFFGSGTQLSVL.

The chain uses TRBV27 and TRBJ2-2, with 12 bases identical to TRBD1. V lost 1 base, J lost 5 bases, and 5 bases stayed unmatched. Germline loops: CDR1 MNHEY, CDR2 SMNVEV (reference sequence). The CDR3 consists of 17 residues. Written as DNA, the CDR3 is TGTGCCAGCAGTTTATATGGGGGACAGGGGGCGACCGGGGAGCTGTTTTTT. Translated, it gives CASSLYGGQGATGELFF.

The chain carries TRBV11-2 and TRBJ2-7; 9 bases line up with TRBD2. V lost 5 bases to trimming and J lost 0 bases; unmatched junction nucleotides: 8. CDR1 is SGHAT, CDR2 FQNNGV, per germline. There are 16 residues in the CDR3. The CDR3 DNA follows: TGTGCCAGCAGCCCCGGACTAGCGAGTAACTCCTACGAGCAGTACTTC. Translated: CASSPGLASNSYEQYF.

The chain combines TRBV6-6 with TRBJ2-1; 9 nucleotides line up with TRBD2. Germline trimming cut 7 bases from V and 5 bases from J; bases unmatched to any gene: 6. This CDR3 has 14 amino acids. Per the germline V gene, CDR1 is MNHNY and CDR2 is SVGAGI (reference sequence). The CDR3 protein is CASINSGSHNEQFF. The CDR3 DNA reads as TGTGCCAGCATAAATAGCGGGAGCCACAATGAGCAGTTCTTC.

The chain is built from TRBV6-6 and TRBJ1-1, with TRBD1 identical over 10 bases. Germline V gene data show CDR1 as MNHNY and CDR2 as SVGAGI (reference sequence). The length of the CDR3 is 16 residues. With 2 bases clipped from V and 3 bases from J, the junction kept 6 bases outside the gene matches. The CDR3 DNA sequence: TGTGCCAGCAGTTACCCGGGACAGGGGATGGACACTGAAGCTTTCTTT. Its translation: CASSYPGQGMDTEAFF.

V is TRBV2 and J is TRBJ2-3; TRBD2 matches at 13 bases. J was trimmed by 11 bases and V by 4 bases; bases with no gene match: 6. There are 14 residues in the CDR3. The germline V gene has CDR1 SNHLY and CDR2 FYNNEI. CDR3 sequence: CASSATSGGRRQYF. For the CDR3, the DNA is TGTGCCAGCAGTGCGACTAGCGGGGGGCGGAGGCAGTATTTT.

The chain has TRBV9 and TRBJ1-2; 11 nucleotides agree with TRBD1. The germline CDR1 and CDR2 sequences are SGDLS and YYNGEE. V lost 3 bases and J lost 4; bases outside the gene matches: 8. CDR3 length: 16 residues. CDR3 DNA: TGTGCCAGCAGCGCCCTAACCGGGACAGGGGGCTATGGCTACACCTTC. Translation gives CASSALTGTGGYGYTF.